This T cell receptor beta chain was found in a study of T cell repertoires in cytomegalovirus infection. The study's findings and limits: HLA-C-restricted CMV clonotypes gave the most frequent clonotype in two of eight donors.

This clonotype was picked up many times. No antigen is known for it. TCRdb analysed the reads with MiXCR anew, one entry per CDR3 protein. The sample yields about 180,000 distinct CDR3 sequences, 14% seen once. The CDR3 is 13 residues long. Deletions cut 4 bases from V and 8 bases from J, with 14 bases between. Germline V lookup: CDR1 SGHTA, CDR2 FQGNSA. The specimen sequenced was PBMCs. The source is a human donor in good health (CMV status not recorded). Some clones in this sample may be carry-over from other donors' samples. The V and J genes are TRBV7-2 and TRBJ1-2; D is perhaps TRBD1 (6 bases). This chain's CDR3 is CASSSNYRVGYTF. As DNA, the CDR3 is TGTGCCAGCAGCTCTAACTACAGGGTGGGCTACACCTTC.